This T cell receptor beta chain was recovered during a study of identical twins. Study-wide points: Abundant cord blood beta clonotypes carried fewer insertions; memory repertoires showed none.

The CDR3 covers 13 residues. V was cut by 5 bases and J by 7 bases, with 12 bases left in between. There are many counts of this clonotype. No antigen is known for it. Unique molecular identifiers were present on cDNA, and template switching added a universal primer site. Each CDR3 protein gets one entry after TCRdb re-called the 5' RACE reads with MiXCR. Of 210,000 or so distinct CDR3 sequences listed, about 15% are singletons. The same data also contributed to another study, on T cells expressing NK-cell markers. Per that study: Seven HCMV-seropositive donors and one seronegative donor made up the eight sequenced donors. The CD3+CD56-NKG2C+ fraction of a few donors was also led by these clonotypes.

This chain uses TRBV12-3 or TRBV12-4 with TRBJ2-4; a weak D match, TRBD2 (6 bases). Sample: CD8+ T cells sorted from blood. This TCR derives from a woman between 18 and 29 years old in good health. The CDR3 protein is CASSPGGWNIQYF. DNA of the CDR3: TGTGCCAGCAGTCCCGGAGGGTGGAACATTCAGTACTTC.